A single TCR beta chain is shown here with its context. Its target is unknown. From germline, CDR1 is DFQATT and CDR2 SNEGSKA (reference sequence). CDR3 length: 14 amino acids. With 2 bases removed from V and 5 bases from J, the gap between germline ends came to 15 bases. The data stem from a study of post-analysis software for immune sequencing data. For the study at large: Disease courses included relapsing-remitting, secondary progressive and progressive-relapsing multiple sclerosis. Points from the study as a whole: There was significantly lower normalized Chao1 diversity in multiple sclerosis patients than in controls. When patients were compared with controls, about five TRBV segments were more frequent, TRBV5-6, TRBV5-1 and TRBV20-1 among them. F measure showed strong co-clustering of same-batch samples.

Researchers reported that TCR beta cDNA libraries carried unique molecular identifiers. The T cell input of about 0.85 to 10 million gave roughly 500,000 cDNA molecules. Via MiXCR, TCRdb re-called the PCR reads, giving one row per CDR3 protein. This repertoire shows hundreds of thousands of distinct CDR3 sequences, about a third found once; its top ten account for around 15%. The clonotype was recovered from a girl aged 5-17 years with multiple sclerosis. This chain uses TRBV20-1 with TRBJ2-5; D call uncertain. The sequenced material came from blood. The CDR3 region is CSARPPIVGETQYF. In DNA form, the CDR3 reads TGCAGTGCTAGACCCCCTATAGTCGGCGAGACCCAGTACTTC.